Below, 18 T cell receptor beta chains from the same sample are listed, as sequenced in a study of T cell changes during pregnancy in multiple sclerosis. Assay used: immunoSEQ multiplex PCR; TCRdb lists only in-frame clones, some missing. Of about 55,000 clones in the sample, about 95% were seen once. The specimen was CD8+ T cells from peripheral blood mononuclear cells, collected after pregnancy. The source of these receptors is a female donor with multiple sclerosis, enrolled in a pregnancy study.

The chain links TRBV5-4 to TRBJ2-3; TRBD2 matches at 12 bases. This CDR3 is 16 amino acids long. V lost 3 bases to trimming and J lost 3 bases; unmatched junction nucleotides: 5. The germline gives CDR1 SGHNT, CDR2 YYREEE (reference sequence). The CDR3: CASSSRLAGETDTQYF. The CDR3 DNA sequence: TGTGCCAGCAGCTCCCGACTAGCGGGAGAGACAGATACGCAGTATTTT.

The DNA for the CDR3 is TGTGCCAGCTCACCCACAGGGAAGTCCGACTATGGCTACACCTTC. Residues: CASSPTGKSDYGYTF. The genes are TRBV18 and TRBJ1-2; D is possibly TRBD1 (6 bases). CDR1 KGHSH and CDR2 LQKENI come from the germline V gene. This CDR3 region has 15 residues. Trimming took 3 bases from V and 3 from J, leaving 14 bases between them. The full variable domain, in which reference TRBV18 and TRBJ1-2 provide the parts outside the CDR3, is NAGVMQNPRHLVRRRGQEARLRCSPMKGHSHVYWYRQLPEEGLKFMVYLQKENIIDESGMPKERFSAEFPKEGPSILRIQQVVRGDSAAYFCASSPTGKSDYGYTFGSGTRLTVV.

This clone was detected once. The V gene is TRBV4-1, the J gene TRBJ2-1, with a tentative D call TRBD2 (6 bases). The CDR3 extends over 15 amino acids. Germline-derived CDR1 and CDR2 are MGHRA and YSYEKL. The V end lost 4 bases, the J end lost 4 bases, and 14 bases lay between the germline ends. The CDR3 spells CASSRPGEEYNEQFF. The CDR3 nucleotides are TGCGCCAGCAGCCGTCCGGGAGAAGAATACAATGAGCAGTTCTTC.

Worth noting for this clone: The junction does not match germline at one end; this may be a read error. The rearrangement links TRBV19 to TRBJ1-5; 7 bases line up with TRBD1. The length of the CDR3 is 16 residues. Germline V gives CDR1 LNHDA, CDR2 SQIVND (reference sequence). The CDR3 DNA follows: TGTGCCAGCAGTAATCCCCGACAGGGCAGCAATCAGCCCCAGCATTTT. It codes for CASSNPRQGSNQPQHF.

This clone was seen once. V usage is TRBV28 and J usage is TRBJ2-3; maybe TRBD2 (5 bases). This CDR3 has 15 residues. Looked up from germline, CDR1 is MDHEN and CDR2 is SYDVKM. V was cut by 2 bases and J by 6 bases, with 15 bases left in between. Written as DNA, the CDR3 is TGTGCCAGCAGTTTAGGGCTAGCATCGAGTGATACGCAGTATTTT. Translated: CASSLGLASSDTQYF.

Here the CDR3 DNA reads TGTGCCAGCAGTCCCCGGGGCCCGGGGGGAGATACGCAGTATTTT. This sequence encodes CASSPRGPGGDTQYF. This chain uses TRBV27 with TRBJ2-3; 7 bases align to TRBD2. The CDR3 loop spans 15 amino acids. From germline, CDR1 is MNHEY and CDR2 SMNVEV (reference sequence). V shed 5 bases and J 5 bases; nucleotides not matched to a gene: 10.

The genes are TRBV5-6 and TRBJ2-7; D remains unclear. This CDR3 is built from 12 residues. V shed 0 bases and J shed 4 bases, with 5 bases lying between them. Looked up from germline, CDR1 is SGHDT and CDR2 is YYEEEE. CDR3 in DNA: TGTGCCAGCAGCTTGGGGCAGTACGAGCAGTACTTC. As protein: CASSLGQYEQYF.

The V call is TRBV19, the J call TRBJ2-5; TRBD2 aligns across 10 bases. The J segment lost 4 bases and the V segment lost 2 bases, leaving 1 base of the junction unmatched. The germline gives CDR1 LNHDA, CDR2 SQIVND (reference sequence). The CDR3 runs to 14 residues. The CDR3 loop is CASSILAGVETQYF. The DNA of the CDR3 is TGTGCCAGTAGTATACTAGCGGGAGTAGAGACCCAGTACTTC.

The V and J genes are TRBV4-1 and TRBJ2-7; D is perhaps TRBD1 (5 bases). V was clipped by 2 bases and J by 2 bases, with 13 bases between them. Germline V lookup: CDR1 MGHRA, CDR2 YSYEKL. This CDR3 is built from 15 residues. The CDR3 reads CASSQSQGLPYEQYF. The CDR3 DNA sequence: TGCGCCAGCAGCCAAAGCCAGGGTCTCCCCTACGAGCAGTACTTC.

This clone appeared once. V and J are TRBV9 and TRBJ2-1; D gene unclear. Trimming took off 6 bases at V and 5 bases at J, with 15 bases between the two ends. Germline-derived CDR1 and CDR2 are SGDLS and YYNGEE. The length of the CDR3 is 14 residues. The CDR3 bases are TGTGCCAGCAACGCCCCGGGTCTAGACAATGAGCAGTTCTTC. Its protein is CASNAPGLDNEQFF.

This chain links TRBV29-1 with TRBJ1-2; maybe TRBD1 (5 bases). The ends were cut back, 0 bases at V and 2 bases at J, with 10 bases in the middle. The CDR3 loop spans 14 amino acids. Germline loops: CDR1 SQVTM, CDR2 ANQGSEA. The CDR3 spells CSVEDPGENYGYTF. The CDR3 nucleotides read TGCAGCGTTGAAGATCCGGGGGAGAACTATGGCTACACCTTC.

The rearrangement joins TRBV5-6 to TRBJ2-1; 7 nucleotides match TRBD2. The CDR3 sequence is 16 residues long. J was trimmed by 3 bases and V by 0 bases; bases with no gene match: 6. In germline, CDR1 is SGHDT, CDR2 YYEEEE. CDR3 amino acids: CASSLASSGSYNEQFF. CDR3 bases: TGTGCCAGCAGCTTGGCCTCTAGCGGCAGCTACAATGAGCAGTTCTTC.

This sequence joins TRBV12-5 and TRBJ1-1; 12 bases map to TRBD1. J was trimmed by 0 bases and V by 6 bases; bases with no gene match: 8. Germline loops: CDR1 LGHNT, CDR2 FRNRAP. The CDR3 loop spans 17 amino acids. The DNA of the CDR3 is TGTGCTAGTGGCTTCACCGGGACAGGGGGCGTGAACACTGAAGCTTTCTTT. Its protein product is CASGFTGTGGVNTEAFF.

The gene calls are TRBV5-1 and TRBJ2-7; D possibly corresponds to TRBD1 (6 bases). Germline CDR1 reads SGHRS; CDR2 reads YFSETQ. Trimming cost V 0 bases and J 5 bases, with 12 bases left between them. The CDR3 runs to 14 residues. The CDR3 spells CASSLDRVVNEQYF. CDR3 coding DNA: TGCGCCAGCAGCTTGGACAGGGTAGTCAACGAGCAGTACTTC.

The gene calls are TRBV2 and TRBJ1-2, with no clear D. Germline V lookup: CDR1 SNHLY, CDR2 FYNNEI. The ends were cut back, 10 bases at V and 8 bases at J, with 17 bases in the middle. The CDR3 length is 12 residues. The CDR3 loop is CATSLAVKGYTF. Here the CDR3 DNA reads TGTGCCACTTCGTTGGCCGTAAAAGGCTACACCTTC.

The genes are TRBV4-1 and TRBJ2-1, with a weak D call TRBD1 (5 bases). V was trimmed by 3 bases and J by 5 bases, leaving 8 bases between them. From germline, CDR1 is MGHRA and CDR2 YSYEKL. The CDR3 runs 13 residues. DNA for the CDR3: TGCGCCAGCAGCCAGATAGGGGACAATGAGCAGTTCTTC. The encoded protein is CASSQIGDNEQFF.

This chain joins TRBV6-5 and TRBJ1-1, with a weak D call TRBD1 (6 bases). The V end lost 6 bases, the J end lost 1 base, and 15 bases lay between the germline ends. The CDR3 has 15 residues. The germline gives CDR1 MNHEY, CDR2 SVGAGI. Written as DNA, the CDR3 is TGTGCCAGCAGCCCTACAGGGATGGCGAACACTGAAGCTTTCTTT. This encodes CASSPTGMANTEAFF.

The chain employs TRBV5-6 and TRBJ2-7, with unresolved D. CDR1 is SGHDT, CDR2 YYEEEE, per germline. CDR3 size: 13 residues. V lost 0 bases and J 3 bases, leaving 7 bases between the germline ends. The CDR3 DNA reads TGTGCCAGCAGCTTGGGAGGAATCTACGAGCAGTACTTC. This translates into CASSLGGIYEQYF. Looking up the rest from reference TRBV5-6 and TRBJ2-7 gives the full variable domain: DAGVTQSPTHLIKTRGQQVTLRCSPKSGHDTVSWYQQALGQGPQFIFQYYEEEERQRGNFPDRFSGHQFPNYSSELNVNALLLGDSALYLCASSLGGIYEQYFGPGTRLTVT.